The TCR beta chain under discussion was sequenced for a study of T cell responses to AZD1222 COVID-19 vaccine (dated by TCRdb to the early 2020s). Turning to the overall study: AZD1222 recipients whose second dose came at about 4 weeks and those whose second dose came at about 12 weeks were combined into one group, since spike-specific TCR depth and breadth did not differ between the two schedules. Trial participants were enrolled into age subgroups of 18-55, 56-69 and 70-plus years, which contained approximately 150, 30 and 60 TCR-sequenced participants, respectively. A total of 233 trial participants underwent TCR sequencing, of whom 200 to 220 received two doses of AZD1222 and some 26 received two doses of the MenACWY control vaccine. Results and caveats for the whole study, not just this receptor: Because no day 14 peak-response samples were available, the repertoires could be characterized only after the peak T cell response. Vaccine-associated CD4 TCRs spanned the whole spike protein, with dominant responses in regions 160-218 and 743-854. Epitopes outside the regions mutated in the B.1.351 and B.1.1.7 variants were reportedly recognized by nearly half of the unique spike-specific TCRs. Spike-specific TCR breadth and depth rose significantly after two AZD1222 doses compared with day 0 and with MenACWY recipients. Participants were mostly white British, with more females than males. The authors suggested clonal diversity may have been underestimated. The 56-69-year group was small, and its depth increase did not reach significance, likely because of low power. Conclusions about previously exposed vaccinees were limited because only 5 or 6 AZD1222 recipients were SARS-CoV-2 seropositive at baseline.

The CDR3 regions of human TCRbeta chains were analyzed by immunosequencing. The study's processing was this. TCRs in the repertoires were matched against a reference library of SARS-CoV-2-specific TCRs that had been generated with the MIRA antigen-specificity platform. Breadth was defined as the fraction of unique TCRs that were SARS-CoV-2-associated. Depth was defined as the fraction of total T cells that were SARS-CoV-2-associated. Using the MIRA data, every spike-specific TCR was mapped to the spike region that the TCR reacted to and assigned to either a CD4 or a CD8 class. Log10-transformed breadth and depth values were compared by one-way ANOVA with Sidak's multiple comparisons tests. The immuneACCESS repertoire file appears here via TCRdb, limited to in-frame rearrangements. These files lack a portion of the clones; in checked studies, under half of the deficit traces to unresolved V genes, and the cause of the others is not known. V, J and clone size derive from that table, while D and trimming were established from the DNA sequence. This sample lists about 150,000 clones; 90% were detected once. The top ten constitute approximately 19% of the sample.

The CDR3 contains 16 residues, cysteine and phenylalanine counted. The CDR3 DNA has 48 bases and is translated from base 1. Reading the germline V gene (reference sequence) gives CDR1 SGHNT and CDR2 YYREEE. Trimming removed 2 bases from V and 5 bases from J; the gene matches leave 7 bases unexplained. According to the study, the label for this sample's time point signals: baseline before first vaccination. Samples from vaccinated people were obtained from the UK trials COV001 and COV002, which included a single-blind randomized controlled phase 2/3 trial of AZD1222 (ChAdOx1 nCoV-19) in healthy adults. Trial participant PBMC samples were collected at day 0 and day 28 after the second dose for TCRbeta chain sequencing. Details on this clone: No antigen is known for it. Nothing much larger sits one base from this clone, and base qualities are not available.

Recombination linked TRBV5-4 to TRBJ1-4, with 9 junctional bases fitting TRBD1. The specimen was peripheral blood, collected on day 0 of AZD1222 vaccination. The clonotype originates from an adult in good health. The CDR3 region has the sequence CASSFSSGQGNEKLFF. The base sequence is TGTGCCAGCAGCTTCTCCTCGGGACAGGGAAATGAAAAACTGTTTTTT.